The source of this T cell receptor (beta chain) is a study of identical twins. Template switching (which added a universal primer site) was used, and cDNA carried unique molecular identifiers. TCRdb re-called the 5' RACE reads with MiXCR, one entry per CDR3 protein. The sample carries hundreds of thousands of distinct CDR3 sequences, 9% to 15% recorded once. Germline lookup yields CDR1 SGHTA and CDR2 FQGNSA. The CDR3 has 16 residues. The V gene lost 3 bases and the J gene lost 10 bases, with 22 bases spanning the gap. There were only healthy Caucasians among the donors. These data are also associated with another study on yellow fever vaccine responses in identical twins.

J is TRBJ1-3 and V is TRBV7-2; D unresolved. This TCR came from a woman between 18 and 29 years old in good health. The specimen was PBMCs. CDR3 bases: TGTGCCAGCAGCTTGGCTACGGCGGGAGGAGCTGAAACCATATATTTT. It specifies CASSLATAGGAETIYF.